This TCR beta chain was captured in a study of blood T cell repertoires in COVID-19 (dated by TCRdb to the early 2020s). About the investigation overall: Collaborator samples came from the United States, Italy and Spain and covered acute and convalescent phases of COVID-19. The material from the prospective study consisted of cDNA or gDNA derived from T cells, B-cell-depleted T cells, or PBMCs. Deeply sampled blood TCRbeta repertoires from subjects exposed to, actively infected with, or recovered from COVID-19 were included in the dataset. A freely available public database, intended as a resource for researchers studying the immune response to SARS-CoV-2, is where the repertoires were released. The samples were drawn from two sources: the first 160 participants of the ongoing ImmuneRACE study, and 1,000 to 1,500 subjects contributed by 6 global collaborators. Nearly every sample came with metadata listing a de-identified subject ID, COVID-19 status, age in years and sex. Where available, HLA class I and class II types were taken from metadata supplied by the sample provider and were not determined by assay-based typing. Beyond this particular receptor, the publication reports: Clinical and demographic metadata were provided uncurated, with the amount varying by source and participant.

From the cysteine through the phenylalanine, the CDR3 covers 14 amino acids. CDR3 DNA is the only sequence kept; it has 42 bases, read in frame from the first base. CDR1 and CDR2 (SGHKS, YYEKEE) derive from the germline V gene (reference sequence). V loses 0 bases, J loses 6 bases, and the germline ends lie 12 bases apart. Enrolling through a virtual design, the prospective study's participants ranged in age from roughly 18 to 89 years and lived across 20 to 25 United States geographic areas. In the prospective study, cohorts were assigned on the basis of participant-reported clinical history obtained from a screening survey and a study questionnaire. For ImmuneRACE Cohort 3, a participant was defined as recovered based on two consecutive negative NP/OP PCR tests, clearance by a healthcare professional, or resolution of symptoms. Each participant in the prospective study had whole blood, serum and a nasopharyngeal or oropharyngeal swab collected by mobile phlebotomists. Participants in the prospective study had the option to provide additional blood draws and questionnaires over an approximately 2-month period. Blood samples from the prospective study were shipped frozen or at room temperature prior to DNA extraction.

Of note for this clone: The target of this receptor is not known. No quality values exist for individual bases; no much larger clone is one base distant.

TCRbeta CDR3 regions were amplified from genomic DNA by means of the immunoSEQ Assay, a bias-controlled multiplex PCR. Processing in the source paper ran as follows. Nucleated cell counts per sample were estimated from amplification of reference gene primers within the assay. To quantify the absolute abundance of each unique TCRbeta CDR3 rearrangement, sequence reads were collapsed and filtered. For each sample, productive Simpson clonality was calculated as the square root of Simpson's diversity index across productive rearrangements. TCRdb limited this immuneACCESS table to in-frame rearrangements with V and J called. A share of clones is missing; checked studies link under half to unresolved V genes, and the rest is unexplained. The V and J calls and the clone size are those of that table, but D and trimming were determined from the DNA. The table for this sample lists some 370,000 clones; roughly four fifths of them were counted only once. Approximately 4.7% of the sample comes from the top ten.

This receptor chain uses TRBV5-5 and TRBJ1-1; D gene: possibly TRBD1, on 5 matching bases. The sequencing input was PBMCs or T cells enriched from blood (not recorded which). The TCR comes from a woman in her 50s who had recovered from COVID-19. The CDR3 region reads CASSLAWRDAEAFF. The nucleotides are TGTGCCAGCAGCTTGGCCTGGAGGGACGCTGAAGCTTTCTTT.